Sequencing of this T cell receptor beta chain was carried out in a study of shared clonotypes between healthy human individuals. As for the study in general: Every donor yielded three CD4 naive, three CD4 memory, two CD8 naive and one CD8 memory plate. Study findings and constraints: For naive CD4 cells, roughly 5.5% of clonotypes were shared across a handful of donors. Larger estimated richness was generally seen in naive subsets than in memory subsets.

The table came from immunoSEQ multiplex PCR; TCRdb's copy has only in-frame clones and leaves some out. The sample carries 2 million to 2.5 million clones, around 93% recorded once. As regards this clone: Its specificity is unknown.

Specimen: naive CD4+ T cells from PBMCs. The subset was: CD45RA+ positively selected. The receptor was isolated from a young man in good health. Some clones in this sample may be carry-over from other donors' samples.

The CDR3 here is CASSLSQGSYNYGYTF. The CDR3 nucleotides are TGCGCCAGCAGCTTGAGTCAGGGCAGCTATAACTATGGCTACACCTTC. This chain uses TRBV4-3 with TRBJ1-2, with a possible D match to TRBD1 (5 bases). The CDR3 has 16 residues. V was clipped by 5 bases and J by 1 base, with 17 bases between them. Germline V gives CDR1 LGHNA, CDR2 YSLEER.